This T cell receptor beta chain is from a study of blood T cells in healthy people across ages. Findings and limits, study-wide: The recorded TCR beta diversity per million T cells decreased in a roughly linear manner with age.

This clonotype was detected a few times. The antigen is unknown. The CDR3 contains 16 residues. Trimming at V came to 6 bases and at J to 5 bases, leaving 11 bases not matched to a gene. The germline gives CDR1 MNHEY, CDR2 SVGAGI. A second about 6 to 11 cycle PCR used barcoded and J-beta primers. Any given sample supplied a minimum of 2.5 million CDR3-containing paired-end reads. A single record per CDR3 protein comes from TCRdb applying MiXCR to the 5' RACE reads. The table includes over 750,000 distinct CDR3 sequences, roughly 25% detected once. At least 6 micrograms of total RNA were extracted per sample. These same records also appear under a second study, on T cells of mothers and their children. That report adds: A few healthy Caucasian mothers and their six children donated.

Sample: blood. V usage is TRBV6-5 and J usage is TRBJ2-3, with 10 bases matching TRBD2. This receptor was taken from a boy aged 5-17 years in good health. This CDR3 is CASSTGTSASGDTQYF. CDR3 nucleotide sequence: TGTGCCAGCAGCACCGGGACTAGCGCGTCGGGAGATACGCAGTATTTT.